Presented here are 22 T cell receptor beta chains from one specimen sequenced in a study of T-cell memory formation after mild COVID-19. MiXCR, applied by TCRdb to the 5' RACE reads, yields one record per CDR3 protein. The table includes 500,000 to 650,000 distinct CDR3 sequences, about a fifth detected once. The specimen sequenced was PBMCs or a T cell subset sorted from them (not recorded which). The receptors derive from an adult woman who had mild COVID-19 (a few samples of this study predate the infection). Cell type and time point are not known.

The chain combines TRBV12-3 or TRBV12-4 with TRBJ1-1; D perhaps matches TRBD1 (6 bases). The CDR3 consists of 16 residues. V lost 5 bases to trimming and J lost 1 base, with 17 bases between them. CDR3 protein: CASSVGQGTWNTEAFF. CDR3 coding DNA: TGTGCCAGCAGTGTAGGTCAGGGGACGTGGAACACTGAAGCTTTCTTT.

This clonotype occurred once. The J gene is TRBJ2-7, the V gene TRBV27; TRBD1 agrees at 7 bases. The CDR3 consists of 15 residues. V lost 4 bases, J lost 2 bases, and 8 bases stayed unmatched. Per germline, CDR1 MNHEY and CDR2 SMNVEV (reference sequence). CDR3 protein: CASSSRTGTAYEQYF. The CDR3, as DNA: TGTGCCAGCAGTTCCCGGACAGGCACCGCCTACGAGCAGTACTTC.

The V gene is TRBV9, the J gene TRBJ1-1; D unclear. Germline-derived CDR1 and CDR2 are SGDLS and YYNGEE. Trimming left V 1 base short and J 1 base short, with 11 bases between. The CDR3 is made up of 15 amino acids. CDR3 residues: CASSVNPSGNTEAFF. In DNA, the CDR3 is TGTGCCAGCAGCGTAAATCCCAGCGGGAACACTGAAGCTTTCTTT.

The chain combines TRBV20-1 with TRBJ2-3; D unclear. This CDR3 region has 12 residues. The germline CDR1 and CDR2 sequences are DFQATT and SNEGSKA (reference sequence). Trimming pared 6 bases from V and 2 bases from J, leaving 9 bases between. The CDR3 region is CSAPGHTDTQYF. As DNA, the CDR3 is TGCAGTGCCCCGGGCCACACAGATACGCAGTATTTT.

In this sample, this clonotype turned up a few times. This chain uses TRBV6-1 with TRBJ2-5; a possible D gene is TRBD2 (6 bases). The length of the CDR3 is 14 residues. Germline values: CDR1 MNHNS, CDR2 SASEGT. With 7 bases removed from V and 1 base from J, the gap between germline ends came to 13 bases. As DNA, the CDR3 is TGTGCCAGCATGTACGTAGCGGTCCAAGAGACCCAGTACTTC. This encodes CASMYVAVQETQYF.

The sample holds a few counts of this clonotype. The V and J genes are TRBV19 and TRBJ2-7, with 9 bases identical to TRBD1. Germline V gene data show CDR1 as LNHDA and CDR2 as SQIVND (reference sequence). The CDR3 contains 13 residues. Trimming at V came to 10 bases and at J to 6 bases, leaving 10 bases not matched to a gene. CDR3 sequence reads: CATSRTGVSEQYF. In DNA, the CDR3 is TGTGCCACTTCCCGGACAGGGGTTAGCGAGCAGTACTTC.

This clonotype has at least ten counts. The rearrangement uses TRBV7-9 and TRBJ1-1; tentative D call: TRBD1 (5 bases). CDR1 is SEHNR, CDR2 FQNEAQ, per germline (reference sequence). V was cut by 1 base and J by 10 bases, with 10 bases left in between. This CDR3 contains 12 residues. Here the CDR3 DNA reads TGTGCCAGCAGCTTAGGCGGGGGGTCAGCTTTCTTT. Amino acids: CASSLGGGSAFF.

The chain recombines TRBV11-2 with TRBJ2-2; TRBD1 matches at 8 bases. Trimming took 0 bases from V and 4 from J; bases not matched to a gene: 4. Germline CDR1 SGHAT, CDR2 FQNNGV. This CDR3 comprises 16 residues. The CDR3 DNA reads TGTGCCAGCAGCTTAGAACAGGGGGTTCCCACCGGGGAGCTGTTTTTT. Residues: CASSLEQGVPTGELFF.

The rearrangement links TRBV20-1 to TRBJ1-5; TRBD1 aligns across 8 bases. This CDR3 contains 15 residues. Germline-derived CDR1 and CDR2 are DFQATT and SNEGSKA (reference sequence). The junction had 6 bases not matched to a gene; V was cut back by 3 bases and J by 2 bases. The CDR3 loop reads CSARGGTGGNQPQHF. The CDR3 DNA is TGCAGTGCTAGGGGGGGGACAGGCGGCAATCAGCCCCAGCATTTT.

V gene TRBV24-1 combines with J gene TRBJ1-2, with 9 bases aligning to TRBD1. CDR1 is KGHDR and CDR2 is SFDVKD in the germline V gene. The length of the CDR3 is 13 residues. V lost 4 bases, J lost 8 bases, and 4 bases stayed unmatched. The CDR3 here is CATSDTGGWGYTF. The CDR3 DNA reads TGTGCCACCAGTGACACAGGGGGCTGGGGCTACACCTTC.

This clonotype was seen a few times. The V call is TRBV19, the J call TRBJ2-3, with 7 bases lining up with TRBD2. The CDR3 covers 14 residues. Germline CDR1 reads LNHDA; CDR2 reads SQIVND (reference sequence). Unmatched junction bases numbered 2, after V lost 0 bases and J lost 5 bases. The CDR3 nucleotides are TGTGCCAGTAGTATAGAACTAGCGATAGATACGCAGTATTTT. Its protein product is CASSIELAIDTQYF.

This clonotype showed up just a few times. This chain uses TRBV7-8 with TRBJ2-7; no clear D gene. The CDR3 loop spans 14 amino acids. V lost 3 bases to trimming and J lost 1 base, with 10 bases between them. Germline V gene lookup returns CDR1 SGHVS and CDR2 FQNEAQ. CDR3 region: CASSFARLSYEQYF. For the CDR3, the DNA is TGTGCCAGCAGCTTCGCCCGACTTTCCTACGAGCAGTACTTC.

In its sample, this clonotype was seen a few times. The chain is built from TRBV6-5 and TRBJ2-7, with D maybe TRBD1 (5 bases). Trimming pared 6 bases from V and 2 bases from J, leaving 14 bases between. This CDR3 has 14 amino acids. CDR1 MNHEY and CDR2 SVGAGI come from the germline V gene. CDR3 region: CASRRDSFAYEQYF. Written as DNA, the CDR3 is TGTGCCAGCAGGAGAGACAGTTTCGCCTACGAGCAGTACTTC.

This clonotype was observed a handful of times. The genes are TRBV12-3 or TRBV12-4 and TRBJ2-4; 10 bases map to TRBD1. Trimming took 6 bases from V and 7 from J; bases not matched to a gene: 9. This CDR3 is 15 amino acids long. In DNA form, the CDR3 reads TGTGCCAGCAGGTCTTCCGGGACAGGGGACAACATTCAGTACTTC. This codes for CASRSSGTGDNIQYF.

V is TRBV7-9 and J is TRBJ1-2; D perhaps matches TRBD1 (5 bases). V lost 1 base and J lost 4, with 10 bases in between. This CDR3 is 14 amino acids long. Germline V lookup: CDR1 SEHNR, CDR2 FQNEAQ (reference sequence). The CDR3 sequence is CASSLVTASYGYTF. Here the CDR3 DNA reads TGTGCCAGCAGCTTAGTGACAGCTAGCTATGGCTACACCTTC.

This rearrangement joins TRBV20-1 to TRBJ1-3; unclear D gene. In germline, CDR1 is DFQATT, CDR2 SNEGSKA (reference sequence). CDR3 length: 12 residues. Trimming cost V 6 bases and J 8 bases, with 14 bases left between them. The CDR3 region is CSATRSGDTIYF. CDR3 DNA: TGCAGTGCCACCAGGAGCGGGGACACCATATATTTT.

Only a few counts were recorded for this clonotype. The rearrangement uses TRBV7-9 and TRBJ2-4; D is uncertain. The CDR3 is made up of 12 amino acids. V lost 2 bases and J lost 4, with 3 bases in between. Germline V CDR1 and CDR2: SEHNR, FQNEAQ (reference sequence). The CDR3 DNA sequence: TGTGCCAGCAGCTTAAATAAAAACATTCAGTACTTC. The encoded protein is CASSLNKNIQYF.

The genes are TRBV7-2 and TRBJ1-5, with D maybe TRBD1 (5 bases). Germline V gene lookup returns CDR1 SGHTA and CDR2 FQGNSA. V was pared by 3 bases and J by 0 bases, with 9 bases between. The CDR3 runs to 15 residues. The CDR3 DNA sequence: TGTGCCAGCAGCTTTACAGGCTATAGCAATCAGCCCCAGCATTTT. Residues: CASSFTGYSNQPQHF.

This clonotype was counted only a few times. J is TRBJ2-1 and V is TRBV12-3 or TRBV12-4, with D perhaps TRBD1 (7 bases). The CDR3 consists of 17 residues. The ends were cut back, 6 bases at V and 1 base at J, with 19 bases in the middle. As DNA, the CDR3 is TGTGCCAGCAGCTTAAACAGGGGAGGAAAATCCTACAATGAGCAGTTCTTC. This encodes CASSLNRGGKSYNEQFF.

This clonotype was counted between two and nine times. The chain carries TRBV12-3 or TRBV12-4 and TRBJ1-1; D not resolved. CDR3 length: 15 amino acids. V was clipped by 7 bases and J by 0 bases, with 15 bases between them. CDR3 DNA: TGTGCCAGCACATGGCTGGGGAGGATGAACACTGAAGCTTTCTTT. It translates to CASTWLGRMNTEAFF.

The rearrangement links TRBV12-3 or TRBV12-4 to TRBJ1-2; 11 nucleotides line up with TRBD1. V dropped 5 bases and J dropped 7; count of bases not matched to a gene: 15. This CDR3 is built from 17 residues. The CDR3 nucleotides are TGTGCCAGCAGTAACTTGAGGACAGGGGGCCTAGTGAGTGGCTACACCTTC. Its protein product is CASSNLRTGGLVSGYTF.

This clonotype was picked up many times. V and J are TRBV5-1 and TRBJ2-4; possibly TRBD2 for D (6 bases). The CDR3 contains 12 residues. V was clipped by 5 bases and J by 7 bases, with 10 bases between them. Looked up from germline, CDR1 is SGHRS and CDR2 is YFSETQ. CDR3 bases: TGCGCCAGCAGTGATAGCGGTAACATTCAGTACTTC. It codes for CASSDSGNIQYF.